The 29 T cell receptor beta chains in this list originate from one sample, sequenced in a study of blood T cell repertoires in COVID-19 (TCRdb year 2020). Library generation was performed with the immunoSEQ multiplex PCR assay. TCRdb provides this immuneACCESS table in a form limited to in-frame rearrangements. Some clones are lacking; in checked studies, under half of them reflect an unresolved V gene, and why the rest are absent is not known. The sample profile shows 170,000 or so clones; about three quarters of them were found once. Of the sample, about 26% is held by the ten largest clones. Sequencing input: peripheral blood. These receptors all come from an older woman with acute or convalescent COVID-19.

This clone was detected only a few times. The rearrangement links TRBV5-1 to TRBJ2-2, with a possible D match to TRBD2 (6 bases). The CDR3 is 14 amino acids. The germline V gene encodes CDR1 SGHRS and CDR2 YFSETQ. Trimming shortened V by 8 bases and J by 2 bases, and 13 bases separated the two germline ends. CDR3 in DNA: TGCGCCAGTGGGACTTCTTCCAACACCGGGGAGCTGTTTTTT. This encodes CASGTSSNTGELFF.

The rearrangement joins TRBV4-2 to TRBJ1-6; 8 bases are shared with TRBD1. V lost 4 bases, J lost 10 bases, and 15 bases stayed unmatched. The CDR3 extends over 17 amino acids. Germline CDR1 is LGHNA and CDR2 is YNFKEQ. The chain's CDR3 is CASSLNGGQGSGSPLHF. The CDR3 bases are TGTGCCAGCAGCCTGAATGGTGGACAGGGCTCGGGGTCACCCCTCCACTTT.

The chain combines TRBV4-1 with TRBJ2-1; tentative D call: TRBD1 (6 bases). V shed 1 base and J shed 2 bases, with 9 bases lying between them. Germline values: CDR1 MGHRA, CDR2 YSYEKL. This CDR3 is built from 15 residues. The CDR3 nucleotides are TGCGCCAGCAGCCAAGCGCAGGGGCCCTACAATGAGCAGTTCTTC. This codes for CASSQAQGPYNEQFF.

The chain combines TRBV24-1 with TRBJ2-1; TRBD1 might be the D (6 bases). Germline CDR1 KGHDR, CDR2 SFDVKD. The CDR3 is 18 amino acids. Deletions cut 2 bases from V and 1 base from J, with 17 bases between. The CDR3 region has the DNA TGTGCCACCAGTGATTCCCTTTACAGGGAAGGGTCCTACAATGAGCAGTTCTTC. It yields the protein CATSDSLYREGSYNEQFF.

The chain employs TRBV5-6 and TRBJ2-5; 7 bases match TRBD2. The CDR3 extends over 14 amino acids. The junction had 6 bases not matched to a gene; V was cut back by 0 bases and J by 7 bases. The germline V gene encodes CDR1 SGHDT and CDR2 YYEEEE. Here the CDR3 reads CASSLVGREGTQYF. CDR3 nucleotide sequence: TGTGCCAGCAGCTTGGTCGGCAGGGAGGGGACCCAGTACTTC.

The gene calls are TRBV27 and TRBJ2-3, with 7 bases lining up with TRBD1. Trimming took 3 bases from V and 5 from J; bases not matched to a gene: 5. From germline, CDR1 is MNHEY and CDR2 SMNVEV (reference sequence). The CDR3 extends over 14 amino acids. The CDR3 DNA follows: TGTGCCAGCAGTTTCACAGGGGACGAAGATACGCAGTATTTT. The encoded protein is CASSFTGDEDTQYF.

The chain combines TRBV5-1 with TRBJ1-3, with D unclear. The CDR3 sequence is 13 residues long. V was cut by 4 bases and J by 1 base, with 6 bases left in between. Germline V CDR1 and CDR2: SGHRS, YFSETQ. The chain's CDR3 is CASSEGSGNTIYF. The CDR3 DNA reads TGCGCCAGCAGCGAGGGTTCTGGAAACACCATATATTTT.

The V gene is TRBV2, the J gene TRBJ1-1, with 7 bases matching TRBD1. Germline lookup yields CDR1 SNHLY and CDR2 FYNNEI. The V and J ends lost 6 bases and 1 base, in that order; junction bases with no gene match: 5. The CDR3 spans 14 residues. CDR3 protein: CASRKTGRNTEAFF. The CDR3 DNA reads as TGTGCCAGCAGGAAGACAGGGAGGAACACTGAAGCTTTCTTT.

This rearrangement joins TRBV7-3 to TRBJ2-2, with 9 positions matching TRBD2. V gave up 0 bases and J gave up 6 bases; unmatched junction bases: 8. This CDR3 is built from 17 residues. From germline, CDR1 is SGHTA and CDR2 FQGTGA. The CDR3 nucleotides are TGTGCCAGCAGCTTAACGTCGGGACTAGCAGGCGCCGGGGAGCTGTTTTTT. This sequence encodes CASSLTSGLAGAGELFF.

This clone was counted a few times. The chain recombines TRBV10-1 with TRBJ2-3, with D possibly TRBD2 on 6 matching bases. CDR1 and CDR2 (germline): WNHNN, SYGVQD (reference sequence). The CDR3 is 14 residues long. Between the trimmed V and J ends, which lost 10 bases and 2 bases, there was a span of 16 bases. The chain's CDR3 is CATNRDSFTDTQYF. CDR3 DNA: TGCGCCACCAACCGGGACTCCTTCACAGATACGCAGTATTTT.

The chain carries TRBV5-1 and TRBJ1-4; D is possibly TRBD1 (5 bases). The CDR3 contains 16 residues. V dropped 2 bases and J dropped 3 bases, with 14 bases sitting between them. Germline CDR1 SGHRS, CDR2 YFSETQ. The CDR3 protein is CASSFRGITANEKLFF. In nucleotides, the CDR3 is TGCGCCAGCAGCTTCCGGGGGATAACGGCTAATGAAAAACTGTTTTTT.

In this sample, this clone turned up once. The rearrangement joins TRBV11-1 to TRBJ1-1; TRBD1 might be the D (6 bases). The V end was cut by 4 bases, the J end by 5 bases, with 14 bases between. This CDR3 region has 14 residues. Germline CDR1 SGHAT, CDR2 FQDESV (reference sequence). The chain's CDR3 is CASSYPGHRTEAFF. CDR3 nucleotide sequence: TGTGCCAGCAGCTACCCGGGACATCGAACTGAAGCTTTCTTT. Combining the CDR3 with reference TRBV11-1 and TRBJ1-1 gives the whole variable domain EAEVAQSPRYKITEKSQAVAFWCDPISGHATLYWYRQILGQGPELLVQFQDESVVDDSQLPKDRFSAERLKGVDSTLKIQPAELGDSAMYLCASSYPGHRTEAFFGQGTRLTVV.

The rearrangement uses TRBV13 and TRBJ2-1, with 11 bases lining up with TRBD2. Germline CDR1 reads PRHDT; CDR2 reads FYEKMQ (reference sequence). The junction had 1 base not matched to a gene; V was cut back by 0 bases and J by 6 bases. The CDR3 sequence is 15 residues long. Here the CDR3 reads CASSLGTSGANEQFF. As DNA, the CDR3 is TGTGCCAGCAGCTTAGGGACTAGCGGGGCCAATGAGCAGTTCTTC.

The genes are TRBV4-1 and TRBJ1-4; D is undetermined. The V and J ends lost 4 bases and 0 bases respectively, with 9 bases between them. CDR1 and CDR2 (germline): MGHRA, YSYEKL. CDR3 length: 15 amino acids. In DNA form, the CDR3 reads TGCGCCAGCAGCCTTGAGATCGCAACTAATGAAAAACTGTTTTTT. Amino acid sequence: CASSLEIATNEKLFF.

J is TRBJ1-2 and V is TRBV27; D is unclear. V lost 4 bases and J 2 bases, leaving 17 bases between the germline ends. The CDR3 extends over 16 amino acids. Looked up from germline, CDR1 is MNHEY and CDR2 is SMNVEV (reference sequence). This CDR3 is CASSSLTSRRNYGYTF. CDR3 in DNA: TGTGCCAGCAGTTCGCTGACCTCCCGGAGGAACTATGGCTACACCTTC.

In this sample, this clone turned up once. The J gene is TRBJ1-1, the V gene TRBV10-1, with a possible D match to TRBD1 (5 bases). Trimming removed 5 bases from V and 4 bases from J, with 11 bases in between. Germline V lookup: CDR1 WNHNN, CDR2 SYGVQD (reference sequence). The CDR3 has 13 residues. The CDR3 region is CASSPGGGTEAFF. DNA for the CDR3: TGCGCCAGCAGTCCCGGGGGGGGCACTGAAGCTTTCTTT.

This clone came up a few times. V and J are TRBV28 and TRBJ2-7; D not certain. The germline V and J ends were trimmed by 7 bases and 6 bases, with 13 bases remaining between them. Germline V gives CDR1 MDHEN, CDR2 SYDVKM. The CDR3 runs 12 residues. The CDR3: CASKELTGEQYF. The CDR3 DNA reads TGTGCCAGCAAAGAACTAACGGGCGAGCAGTACTTC. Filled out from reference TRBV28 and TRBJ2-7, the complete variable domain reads DVKVTQSSRYLVKRTGEKVFLECVQDMDHENMFWYRQDPGLGLRLIYFSYDVKMKEKGDIPEGYSVSREKKERFSLILESASTNQTSMYLCASKELTGEQYFGPGTRLTVT.

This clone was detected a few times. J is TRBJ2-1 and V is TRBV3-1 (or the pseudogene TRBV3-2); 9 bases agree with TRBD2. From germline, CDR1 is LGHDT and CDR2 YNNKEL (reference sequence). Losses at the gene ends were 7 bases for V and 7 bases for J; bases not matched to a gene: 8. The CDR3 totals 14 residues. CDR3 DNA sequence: TGTGCCAGCACCCCGGGACTAGCTCGGAATGAGCAGTTCTTC. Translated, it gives CASTPGLARNEQFF.

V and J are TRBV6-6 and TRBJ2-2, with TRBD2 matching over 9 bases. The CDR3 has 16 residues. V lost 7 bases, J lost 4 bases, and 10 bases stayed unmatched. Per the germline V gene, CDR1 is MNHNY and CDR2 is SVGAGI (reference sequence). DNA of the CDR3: TGTGCCAGCACCATGAGAGGCGGGAGGGGCACCGGGGAGCTGTTTTTT. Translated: CASTMRGGRGTGELFF.

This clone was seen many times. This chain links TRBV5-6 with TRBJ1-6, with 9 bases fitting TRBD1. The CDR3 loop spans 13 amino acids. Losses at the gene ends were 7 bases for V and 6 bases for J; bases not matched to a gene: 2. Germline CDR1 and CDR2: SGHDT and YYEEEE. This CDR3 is CASRGQGNSPLHF. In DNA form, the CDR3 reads TGTGCCAGCCGGGGACAGGGTAATTCACCCCTCCACTTT.

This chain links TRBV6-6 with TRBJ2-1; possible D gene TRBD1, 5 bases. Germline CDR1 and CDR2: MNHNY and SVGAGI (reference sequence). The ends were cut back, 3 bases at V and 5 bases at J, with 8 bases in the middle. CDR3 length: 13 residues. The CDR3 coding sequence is TGTGCCAGCAGTTATAACAGGAACAATGAGCAGTTCTTC. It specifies CASSYNRNNEQFF.

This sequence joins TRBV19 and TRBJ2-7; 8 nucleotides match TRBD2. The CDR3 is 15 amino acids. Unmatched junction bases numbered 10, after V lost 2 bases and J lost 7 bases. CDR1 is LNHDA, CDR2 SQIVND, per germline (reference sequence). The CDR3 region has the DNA TGTGCCAGTAGTATATCTGGGACTAGGGTCACTGAGCAGTACTTC. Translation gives CASSISGTRVTEQYF. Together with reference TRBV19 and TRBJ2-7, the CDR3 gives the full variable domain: DGGITQSPKYLFRKEGQNVTLSCEQNLNHDAMYWYRQDPGQGLRLIYYSQIVNDFQKGDIAEGYSVSREKKESFPLTVTSAQKNPTAFYLCASSISGTRVTEQYFGPGTRLTVT.

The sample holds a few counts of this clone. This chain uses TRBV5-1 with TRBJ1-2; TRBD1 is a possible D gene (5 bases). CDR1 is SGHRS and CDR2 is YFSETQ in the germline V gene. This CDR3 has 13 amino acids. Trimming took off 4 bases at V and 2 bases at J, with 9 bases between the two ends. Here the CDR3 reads CASSTGGNYGYTF. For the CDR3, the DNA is TGCGCCAGCAGCACGGGGGGGAACTATGGCTACACCTTC. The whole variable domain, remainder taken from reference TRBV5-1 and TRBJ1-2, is KAGVTQTPRYLIKTRGQQVTLSCSPISGHRSVSWYQQTPGQGLQFLFEYFSETQRNKGNFPGRFSGRQFSNSRSEMNVSTLELGDSALYLCASSTGGNYGYTFGSGTRLTVV.

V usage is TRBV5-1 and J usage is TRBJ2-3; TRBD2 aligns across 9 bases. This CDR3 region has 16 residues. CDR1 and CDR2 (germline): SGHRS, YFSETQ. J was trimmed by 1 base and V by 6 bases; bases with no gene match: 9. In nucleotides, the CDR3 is TGCGCCAGCACCTACTCCAGGACTAGCGGCACAGATACGCAGTATTTT. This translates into CASTYSRTSGTDTQYF.

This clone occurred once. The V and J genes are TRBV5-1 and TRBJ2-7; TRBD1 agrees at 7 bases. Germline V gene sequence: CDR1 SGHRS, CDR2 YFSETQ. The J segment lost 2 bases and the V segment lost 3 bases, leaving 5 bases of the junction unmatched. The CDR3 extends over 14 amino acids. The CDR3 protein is CASSSGTDPYEQYF. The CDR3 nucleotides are TGCGCCAGCAGCTCAGGGACAGACCCCTACGAGCAGTACTTC.

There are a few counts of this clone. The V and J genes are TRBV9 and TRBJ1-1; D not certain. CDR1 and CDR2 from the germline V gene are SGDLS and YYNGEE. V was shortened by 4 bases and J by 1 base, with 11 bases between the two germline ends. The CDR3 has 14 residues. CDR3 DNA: TGTGCCAGCAGCCTCCGACATGGGAACACTGAAGCTTTCTTT. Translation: CASSLRHGNTEAFF.

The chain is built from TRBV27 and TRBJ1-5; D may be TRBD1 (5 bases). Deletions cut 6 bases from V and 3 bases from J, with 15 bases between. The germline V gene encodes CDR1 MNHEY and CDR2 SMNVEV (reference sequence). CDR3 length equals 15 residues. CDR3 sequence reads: CASRGALAVNQPQHF. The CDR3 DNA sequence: TGTGCCAGCAGAGGGGCCTTAGCCGTCAATCAGCCCCAGCATTTT.

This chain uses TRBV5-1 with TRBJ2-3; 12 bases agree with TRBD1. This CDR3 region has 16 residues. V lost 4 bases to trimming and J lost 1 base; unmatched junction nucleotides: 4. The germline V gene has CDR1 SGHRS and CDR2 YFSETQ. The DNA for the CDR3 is TGCGCCAGCAGCGGGACAGGGGGCGCGGGCACAGATACGCAGTATTTT. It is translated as CASSGTGGAGTDTQYF. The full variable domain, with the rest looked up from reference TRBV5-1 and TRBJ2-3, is KAGVTQTPRYLIKTRGQQVTLSCSPISGHRSVSWYQQTPGQGLQFLFEYFSETQRNKGNFPGRFSGRQFSNSRSEMNVSTLELGDSALYLCASSGTGGAGTDTQYFGPGTRLTVL.

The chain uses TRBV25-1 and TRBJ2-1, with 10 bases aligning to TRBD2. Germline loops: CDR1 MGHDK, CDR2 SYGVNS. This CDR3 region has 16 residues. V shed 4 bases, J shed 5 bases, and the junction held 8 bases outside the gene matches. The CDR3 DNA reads TGTGCCAGCAGTGGGTCTAGCGGGAGATGGGACAATGAGCAGTTCTTC. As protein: CASSGSSGRWDNEQFF.